Below, 14 T cell receptor beta chains from the same sample are listed, as sequenced in a study of control samples from healthy donors and cancer patients. Produced via immunoSEQ multiplex PCR; TCRdb's table is partial and in-frame only. The data hold roughly 86,000 clones, with 90% to 95% observed a single time. What was sequenced was blood. The receptors here all came from a man aged 30-40 years in good health.

The chain employs TRBV30 and TRBJ1-5, with D hard to call. Trimming shortened V by 4 bases and J by 2 bases, and 12 bases separated the two germline ends. In germline, CDR1 is GTSNPN, CDR2 SVGIG (reference sequence). This CDR3 has 14 amino acids. Here the CDR3 DNA reads TGTGCCTGGAATATGGAACTTGGCAATCAGCCCCAGCATTTT. This sequence encodes CAWNMELGNQPQHF.

This rearrangement joins TRBV15 to TRBJ1-5; D is uncertain. Trimming stripped 0 bases from V and 2 bases from J, with 8 bases between. Germline CDR1 and CDR2: LNHNV and YYDKDF (reference sequence). The CDR3 runs 15 residues. This chain's CDR3 is CATSRDYTGNQPQHF. The CDR3 DNA sequence: TGTGCCACCAGCAGAGACTACACAGGCAATCAGCCCCAGCATTTT.

The rearrangement links TRBV3-1 (or the pseudogene TRBV3-2) to TRBJ2-3; D is ambiguous. V shed 4 bases and J shed 2 bases, with 13 bases lying between them. CDR1 is LGHDT, CDR2 YNNKEL, per germline (reference sequence). The CDR3 loop spans 15 amino acids. This chain's CDR3 is CASSPSIDSTDTQYF. The CDR3 DNA is TGTGCCAGCAGCCCATCAATAGACTCCACAGATACGCAGTATTTT.

J is TRBJ2-2 and V is TRBV18, with D perhaps being TRBD1 or TRBD2 (5 bases each). Per germline, CDR1 KGHSH and CDR2 LQKENI. The V gene lost 2 bases and the J gene lost 4 bases, with 11 bases spanning the gap. The CDR3 has 15 residues. CDR3 in DNA: TGTGCCAGCTCACCATCTTATGGGGGCACCGGGGAGCTGTTTTTT. It codes for CASSPSYGGTGELFF. Full variable domain (outside the CDR3, taken from reference TRBV18 and TRBJ2-2): NAGVMQNPRHLVRRRGQEARLRCSPMKGHSHVYWYRQLPEEGLKFMVYLQKENIIDESGMPKERFSAEFPKEGPSILRIQQVVRGDSAAYFCASSPSYGGTGELFFGEGSRLTVL.

This chain uses TRBV6-5 with TRBJ1-2, with D maybe TRBD1 (5 bases). The V gene lost 5 bases and the J gene lost 4 bases, with 17 bases spanning the gap. The CDR3 is made up of 15 amino acids. The germline V gene encodes CDR1 MNHEY and CDR2 SVGAGI. CDR3 in amino acids: CASSPPAGLSYGYTF. CDR3 DNA: TGTGCCAGCAGTCCGCCCGCGGGGCTTAGCTATGGCTACACCTTC.

The V gene is TRBV30, the J gene TRBJ1-1; tentative D call: TRBD1 (6 bases). The CDR3 is 13 amino acids. CDR1 is GTSNPN, CDR2 SVGIG, per germline (reference sequence). The V gene lost 3 bases and the J gene lost 5 bases, with 13 bases spanning the gap. In DNA form, the CDR3 reads TGTGCCTGGAGCCCCCAGGGGTATACTGAAGCTTTCTTT. Its translation is CAWSPQGYTEAFF.

The chain recombines TRBV5-1 with TRBJ2-7; D is possibly TRBD1 (6 bases). Trimming removed 2 bases at V and 5 bases at J, with 14 bases between. This CDR3 comprises 14 residues. Looked up from germline, CDR1 is SGHRS and CDR2 is YFSETQ. The CDR3: CASSFGQLQDEQYF. CDR3 sequence (DNA): TGCGCCAGCAGCTTCGGACAGCTCCAGGACGAGCAGTACTTC. Full variable domain (missing parts from reference TRBV5-1 and TRBJ2-7): KAGVTQTPRYLIKTRGQQVTLSCSPISGHRSVSWYQQTPGQGLQFLFEYFSETQRNKGNFPGRFSGRQFSNSRSEMNVSTLELGDSALYLCASSFGQLQDEQYFGPGTRLTVT.

This chain uses TRBV19 with TRBJ2-1; no clear D. The CDR3 loop spans 15 amino acids. From germline, CDR1 is LNHDA and CDR2 SQIVND (reference sequence). Trimming left V 5 bases short and J 1 base short, with 12 bases between. Here the CDR3 DNA reads TGTGCCAGTAGTCCGGCAGACCTTTCCTACAATGAGCAGTTCTTC. This codes for CASSPADLSYNEQFF.

This chain uses TRBV28 with TRBJ1-5; the D gene is possibly TRBD1 (5 bases). The CDR3 extends over 15 amino acids. Germline-derived CDR1 and CDR2 are MDHEN and SYDVKM. Deletions cut 6 bases from V and 2 bases from J, with 14 bases between. The chain's CDR3 is CASRGESLGNQPQHF. CDR3 sequence (DNA): TGTGCCAGCAGGGGGGAGTCACTTGGCAATCAGCCCCAGCATTTT. The full variable domain, in which reference TRBV28 and TRBJ1-5 provide the parts outside the CDR3, is DVKVTQSSRYLVKRTGEKVFLECVQDMDHENMFWYRQDPGLGLRLIYFSYDVKMKEKGDIPEGYSVSREKKERFSLILESASTNQTSMYLCASRGESLGNQPQHFGDGTRLSIL.

The genes are TRBV10-1 and TRBJ2-2, with D perhaps given as TRBD1 or TRBD2 (5 bases each). CDR1 is WNHNN and CDR2 is SYGVQD in the germline V gene (reference sequence). The CDR3 is 15 residues long. Trimming took off 7 bases at V and 2 bases at J, with 14 bases between the two ends. In DNA form, the CDR3 reads TGCGCCAGCAAGGCCGGGACGGGAAACACCGGGGAGCTGTTTTTT. This encodes CASKAGTGNTGELFF.

The genes are TRBV27 and TRBJ1-4; no clear D. Germline V gene sequence: CDR1 MNHEY, CDR2 SMNVEV (reference sequence). The CDR3 runs to 9 residues. Trimming stripped 11 bases from V and 14 bases from J, with 12 bases between. DNA for the CDR3: TGTGCCCCGGAGATAATCCTGTTTTTT. Translation gives CAPEIILFF.

The J gene is TRBJ1-5, the V gene TRBV28; 12 nucleotides agree with TRBD1. Germline values: CDR1 MDHEN, CDR2 SYDVKM. Germline trimming cut 2 bases from V and 6 bases from J; bases unmatched to any gene: 8. The CDR3 is 17 residues long. The CDR3 nucleotides are TGTGCCAGCAGTTTACCGACCGGGACAGGGGGCGGTCAGCCCCAGCATTTT. It specifies CASSLPTGTGGGQPQHF.

This chain connects TRBV19 to TRBJ2-4, with TRBD1 as a possible D gene (6 bases). This CDR3 is built from 18 residues. The V end lost 3 bases, the J end lost 0 bases, and 18 bases lay between the germline ends. Germline CDR1 and CDR2: LNHDA and SQIVND (reference sequence). This CDR3 is CASSIRPQGTLAKNIQYF. CDR3 coding DNA: TGTGCCAGTAGTATTCGCCCCCAGGGGACCTTAGCCAAAAACATTCAGTACTTC.

This rearrangement joins TRBV7-8 to TRBJ2-3; possibly TRBD2 for D (5 bases). Between the trimmed V and J ends, which lost 4 bases and 3 bases, there was a span of 11 bases. Per germline, CDR1 SGHVS and CDR2 FQNEAQ. There are 14 residues in the CDR3. CDR3 coding DNA: TGTGCCAGCAGCTCTATAGGCGGGACAGATACGCAGTATTTT. Encoded protein: CASSSIGGTDTQYF.